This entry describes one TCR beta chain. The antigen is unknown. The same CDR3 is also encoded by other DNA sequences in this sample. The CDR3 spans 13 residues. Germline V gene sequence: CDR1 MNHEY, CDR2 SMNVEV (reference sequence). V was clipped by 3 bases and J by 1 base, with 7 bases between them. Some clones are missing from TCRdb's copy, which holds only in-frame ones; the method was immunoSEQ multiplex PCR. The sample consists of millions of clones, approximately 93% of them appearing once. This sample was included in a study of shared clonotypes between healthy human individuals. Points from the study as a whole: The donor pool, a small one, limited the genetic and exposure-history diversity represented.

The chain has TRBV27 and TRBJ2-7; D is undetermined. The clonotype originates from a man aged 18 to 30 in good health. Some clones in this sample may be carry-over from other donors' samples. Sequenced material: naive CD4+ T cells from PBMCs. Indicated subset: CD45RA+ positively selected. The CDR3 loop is CASSLIGSYEQYF. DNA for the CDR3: TGTGCCAGCAGTTTGATAGGGTCCTACGAGCAGTACTTC.